Each of the 8 T cell receptor beta chains below was sequenced from the same sample in a study of T cells in Graves' hyperthyroidism and ophthalmopathy. RNA transcripts provided the source from which TCR beta CDR3 regions were amplified. During a first-round RT-PCR of the TCR CDR3, the HTBI primer set was used. Using its own MiXCR run on the multiplex PCR reads, TCRdb lists one record per CDR3 protein. In the table there are under 350,000 distinct CDR3 sequences, roughly 13% of which are singletons. The material sequenced was blood. Receptors were obtained from a woman aged 35 to 49 with Graves' hyperthyroidism.

This clonotype was recorded at least ten times. The V gene is TRBV2, the J gene TRBJ1-5, with D maybe TRBD1 (6 bases). Between the trimmed V and J ends, which lost 10 bases and 2 bases, there was a span of 15 bases. The CDR3 is 14 residues long. The germline gives CDR1 SNHLY, CDR2 FYNNEI. The CDR3 sequence: CATKGGNGNQPQHF. The CDR3 DNA sequence: TGTGCCACCAAGGGGGGGAACGGCAATCAGCCCCAGCATTTT. The full variable domain, with the rest looked up from reference TRBV2 and TRBJ1-5, is EPEVTQTPSHQVTQMGQEVILRCVPISNHLYFYWYRQILGQKVEFLVSFYNNEISEKSEIFDDQFSVERPDGSNFTLKIRSTKLEDSAMYFCATKGGNGNQPQHFGDGTRLSIL.

Ten or more counts support this clonotype. As DNA, the CDR3 is TGTGCCAGCAGCACAGGACTAGCGGGAGATCGAGGCGGGGAGCTGTTTTTT. Protein: CASSTGLAGDRGGELFF. The V call is TRBV11-2, the J call TRBJ2-2, with 13 bases identical to TRBD2. Germline V gene lookup returns CDR1 SGHAT and CDR2 FQNNGV. After removal of 5 bases from V and 7 bases from J, the junction contained 10 bases not matched to a gene. This CDR3 is 17 amino acids long.

This clonotype was found once. A single base separates this from a much larger clone, so it may be a read error. The chain uses TRBV7-9 and TRBJ2-3, with D possibly called TRBD1 or TRBD2 (5 bases each). This CDR3 region has 14 residues. Germline CDR1 is SEHNR and CDR2 is FQNEAQ (reference sequence). The V gene lost 7 bases and the J gene lost 1 base, with 12 bases spanning the gap. DNA for the CDR3: TGTGCCAGCACCACAATGGGGGGCACAGATACGCAGTATTTT. Its translation is CASTTMGGTDTQYF.

This clonotype was observed at least ten times. J is TRBJ1-1 and V is TRBV12-3 or TRBV12-4; no clear D. The CDR3 sequence is 16 residues long. V lost 5 bases, J lost 0 bases, and 16 bases lay in between. This chain's CDR3 is CASSRISSRLNTEAFF. The CDR3 DNA reads TGTGCCAGCAGTCGAATCTCCTCCCGTTTGAACACTGAAGCTTTCTTT.

This clonotype was counted ten times or more. The chain combines TRBV7-2 with TRBJ1-2; the D gene is possibly TRBD1 (5 bases). CDR1 and CDR2 (germline): SGHTA, FQGNSA. V was clipped by 5 bases and J by 5 bases, with 9 bases between them. There are 12 residues in the CDR3. The DNA of the CDR3 is TGTGCCAGCAGCCCGACAGAGTATGGCTACACCTTC. As protein: CASSPTEYGYTF.

At least ten counts were recorded for this clonotype. V is TRBV7-2 and J is TRBJ2-5; D may be TRBD1 (5 bases). V shed 5 bases and J shed 0 bases, with 25 bases lying between them. CDR1 SGHTA and CDR2 FQGNSA come from the germline V gene. The CDR3 runs 19 residues. CDR3 sequence: CASSPSGAASHLYQETQYF. The CDR3 DNA is TGTGCCAGCAGCCCTTCTGGGGCGGCCTCGCATCTGTACCAAGAGACCCAGTACTTC.

At least ten counts were recorded for this clonotype. V usage is TRBV15 and J usage is TRBJ1-1; the match to TRBD1 covers 9 bases. This CDR3 spans 15 amino acids. Germline-derived CDR1 and CDR2 are LNHNV and YYDKDF (reference sequence). Unmatched junction bases numbered 3, after V lost 4 bases and J lost 0 bases. CDR3 DNA: TGTGCCACCAGCACCGGACAGGGGCTGAACACTGAAGCTTTCTTT. It encodes CATSTGQGLNTEAFF.

The J gene is TRBJ1-1, the V gene TRBV7-9; TRBD1 matches at 8 bases. The CDR3 loop spans 13 amino acids. The V gene's germline CDR1 is SEHNR and CDR2 FQNEAQ (reference sequence). After removal of 5 bases from V and 6 bases from J, the junction contained 5 bases not matched to a gene. CDR3: CASSPGQVSEAFF. As DNA, the CDR3 is TGTGCCAGCAGCCCGGGACAGGTCTCTGAAGCTTTCTTT.